The rows below give T cell receptor beta chains drawn from one sample of a study of blood T cell repertoires in COVID-19. Clones were read by immunoSEQ multiplex PCR, and TCRdb kept only the in-frame ones, dropping some. The table includes about 300,000 clones, 80% to 90% detected once. Specimen: peripheral blood. These receptor sequences come from a woman aged 40 to 50 who had recovered from COVID-19. The CDR3 runs from the conserved cysteine through the conserved F or W. D genes are given only for firm matches. Clone sizes are given selectively: once, few, many, or a class where the clone is expanded.

>TRBD1|TRBJ1-5|few|TRBV5-5
TGTGCCAGCAGCTTGGGCAGGGGGATCCGTCAGCCCCAGCATTTT
CASSLGRGIRQPQHF
>NA|TRBJ1-2|NA|TRBV9
TGTGCCAGCAGCGCCCCGGCGAGACAGGAAAACTATGGCTACACCTTC
CASSAPARQENYGYTF
>NA|TRBJ2-5|NA|TRBV9
TGTGCCAGCAGCGCGGGGTCTCGGGAGACCCAGTACTTC
CASSAGSRETQYF
>NA|TRBJ1-2|NA|TRBV15
TGTGCCACCAGCAGAGATAAGGGGATGGACTATGGCTACACCTTC
CATSRDKGMDYGYTF
>NA|TRBJ2-2|NA|TRBV14
TGTGCCAGCAGCCACGATACAGGGCCCCCGGACACCGGGGAGCTGTTTTTT
CASSHDTGPPDTGELFF
>NA|TRBJ1-2|NA|TRBV11-2
TGTGCCAGCAGCCCCGGGGGGGCCCCCTATGGCTACACCTTC
CASSPGGAPYGYTF
>NA|TRBJ1-2|once|TRBV7-2
TGTGCCAGCAGCTTCGCCCAGGCGTTGTATGGCTACACCTTC
CASSFAQALYGYTF
>TRBD1|TRBJ2-7|NA|TRBV6-5
TGTGCCAGCAGTAAGGTAGAGACAGGGGACGAGCAGTACTTC
CASSKVETGDEQYF
>NA|TRBJ2-1|NA|TRBV11-2
TGTGCCAGCAGCTCCCATCGGGGGTCTAGCTCCTACAATGAGCAGTTCTTC
CASSSHRGSSSYNEQFF
>NA|TRBJ2-5|once|TRBV2
TGTGCCAGCAGTGAAACAGGGGAGACCCAGTACTTC
CASSETGETQYF
>TRBD1|TRBJ2-7|NA|TRBV9
TGTGCCAGCAGCGCCCGGGACAGGGAGAGCTACGAGCAGTACTTC
CASSARDRESYEQYF
>TRBD2|TRBJ2-3|NA|TRBV28
TGTGCCAGCAGGTTAGCGGGGGCCCGAGATGGTACGCAGTATTTT
CASRLAGARDGTQYF
>NA|TRBJ1-4|NA|TRBV19
TGTGCCAGTAGTATAGTCCGTGAGACTAATGAAAAACTGTTTTTT
CASSIVRETNEKLFF
>TRBD1|TRBJ2-3|NA|TRBV5-1
TGCGCCAGCAGCTCCGAGGGACAGTCGGATACGCAGTATTTT
CASSSEGQSDTQYF
>NA|TRBJ1-5|NA|TRBV3-1/TRBV3-2
TGTGCCAGCAGCCAAGGTCGATGGGGAGGGGCGCGCAATCAGCCCCAGCATTTT
CASSQGRWGGARNQPQHF
>NA|TRBJ1-1|NA|TRBV10-3
TGTGCCATCAGTGTCAGGCCTTACACTGAAGCTTTCTTT
CAISVRPYTEAFF
>NA|TRBJ2-2|NA|TRBV4-3
TGCGCCAGCAGCCAAGAGTGGCTAGCAGCGAACACCGGGGAGCTGTTTTTT
CASSQEWLAANTGELFF
>TRBD2|TRBJ2-1|NA|TRBV29-1
TGCAGCGTTGCCCCCCCAGCGGGGGGAATTGGCAATGAGCAGTTCTTC
CSVAPPAGGIGNEQFF
>TRBD2|TRBJ2-3|NA|TRBV3-1/TRBV3-2
TGTGCCAGCAGCCAATGGTCGAGCGGGGGCACAGATACGCAGTATTTT
CASSQWSSGGTDTQYF
>TRBD1|TRBJ2-3|NA|TRBV19
TGTGCCAGTAGTATAGAGCCGACAGGGGGCGGCCCAGATACGCAGTATTTT
CASSIEPTGGGPDTQYF
>NA|TRBJ2-1|many|TRBV4-1
TGCGCCAGCAGCCAAGATCCCGGGGGGCCCTACAATGAGCAGTTCTTC
CASSQDPGGPYNEQFF
>NA|TRBJ2-7|few|TRBV5-1
TGCGCCAGCAGCCCGGAGGGGGCTGCCTACGAGCAGTACTTC
CASSPEGAAYEQYF
>NA|TRBJ2-7|NA|TRBV6-1
TGTGCCAGCAGTGAATCTGGGAGATACTACGAGCAGTACTTC
CASSESGRYYEQYF
>TRBD2|TRBJ2-3|NA|TRBV7-2
TGTGCCAGCCGCCACGGGGGGAGTTCAGATACGCAGTATTTT
CASRHGGSSDTQYF
>NA|TRBJ1-4|NA|TRBV14
TGTGCCAGCAGCACTAGACTCGGGGGGCACGGAACGGCTGAAAAACTGTTTTTT
CASSTRLGGHGTAEKLFF
>NA|TRBJ1-2|NA|TRBV11-2
TGTGCCAGCAGCTTAGTACGGACAGAGTATGGCTACACCTTC
CASSLVRTEYGYTF
>NA|TRBJ2-3|NA|TRBV27
TGTGCCAGCAGTTTCCGGCCTACGACAGGAACAGATACGCAGTATTTT
CASSFRPTTGTDTQYF
>TRBD2|TRBJ2-1|NA|TRBV14
TGTGCCAGCAGCCAAGTCCAGGTCCCTGTTAGACTAGCGGGGAGATCCTACAATGAGCAGTTCTTC
CASSQVQVPVRLAGRSYNEQFF
>NA|TRBJ2-1|NA|TRBV10-3
TGTGCCATCAGTTCACCCTCCAGCTCCTACAATGAGCAGTTCTTC
CAISSPSSSYNEQFF
>NA|TRBJ1-5|NA|TRBV12-3/TRBV12-4
TGTGCCAGCAGTTGGGCAGAGCATCAGCCCCAGCATTTT
CASSWAEHQPQHF
>TRBD2|TRBJ2-3|NA|TRBV3-1/TRBV3-2
TGTGCCAGCAGCCACGACGGACTAGCGGCCACAGATACGCAGTATTTT
CASSHDGLAATDTQYF
>NA|TRBJ2-1|NA|TRBV11-3
TGTGCCAGCAGCCCATCCGGCAATGAGCAGTTCTTC
CASSPSGNEQFF
>TRBD1|TRBJ2-5|once|TRBV6-2/TRBV6-3
TGTGCCAGCAGTTTCTTGACAGGGTTGGAGACCCAGTACTTC
CASSFLTGLETQYF
>NA|TRBJ2-5|NA|TRBV5-6
TGTGCCAGCAGCTTACGGACTACAATGCGGGAGACCCAGTACTTC
CASSLRTTMRETQYF
>NA|TRBJ1-5|NA|TRBV2
TGTGCCAGTGGGGAGGAACGAGGGCAGCCCCAGCATTTT
CASGEERGQPQHF
>NA|TRBJ1-5|NA|TRBV6-6
TGTGCCAGCAGTTACTCGCGAGACTATAGCAATCAGCCCCAGCATTTT
CASSYSRDYSNQPQHF
>NA|TRBJ1-5|NA|TRBV30
TGTGCCTGGAGTTACAGGGAGAGTCAGCCCCAGCATTTT
CAWSYRESQPQHF
>TRBD2|TRBJ2-7|NA|TRBV6-2/TRBV6-3
TGTGCCAGCAGTTCGCCGGGACTAGCAGAGGGCGAGCAGTACTTC
CASSSPGLAEGEQYF
>NA|TRBJ1-2|NA|TRBV5-5
TGTGCCAGCAGCTTGGAGGGGCACTATGGCTACACCTTC
CASSLEGHYGYTF
>TRBD1|TRBJ2-7|NA|TRBV7-2
TGTGCCAGCAGCCTGGCGGGACAGGGTGGCCACGAGCAGTACTTC
CASSLAGQGGHEQYF
>NA|TRBJ1-1|NA|TRBV10-3
TGTGCCATCGCAGACGGAGGCACTGAAGCTTTCTTT
CAIADGGTEAFF
>NA|TRBJ1-1|NA|TRBV5-5
TGTGCCAGCAACCAACTAAGACGGGAGGACACTGAAGCTTTCTTT
CASNQLRREDTEAFF
>TRBD1|TRBJ1-1|NA|TRBV11-2
TGTGCCAGCAGCAGGGACAGGGCAAGGGCTTTCTTT
CASSRDRARAFF
>NA|TRBJ1-6|NA|TRBV27
TGTGCCAGCAGTTATGGTCAGGGGAATTCACCCCTCCACTTT
CASSYGQGNSPLHF
>TRBD1|TRBJ1-2|NA|TRBV28
TGTGCCAGCAGTTCACCCGGGACAGGCCCTGTACCGGGGGGCTACACCTTC
CASSSPGTGPVPGGYTF
>TRBD2|TRBJ2-1|NA|TRBV6-5
TGTGCCAGCCGAAGGGGACTAGCGGGGGACAATGAGCAGTTCTTC
CASRRGLAGDNEQFF
>TRBD1|TRBJ2-7|NA|TRBV18
TGTGCCAGCTCACCAACAGGGGGTACATACGAGCAGTACTTC
CASSPTGGTYEQYF
>NA|TRBJ2-3|NA|TRBV18
TGTGCCAGCTCCCCCAGGGCCTTGGGCACAGATACGCAGTATTTT
CASSPRALGTDTQYF
>TRBD1|TRBJ1-1|NA|TRBV7-3
TGTGCCAGCAGCTTAAGGGCCGGGACAGGGACCACTGAAGCTTTCTTT
CASSLRAGTGTTEAFF
>NA|TRBJ1-1|NA|TRBV6-5
TGTGCCAGCAGTCCCAGTCAGGGGTGGGCCACTGAAGCTTTCTTT
CASSPSQGWATEAFF
>NA|TRBJ2-7|NA|TRBV7-9
TGTGCCAGCAGCTTAGAGGGGGACGAGCAGTACTTC
CASSLEGDEQYF
>TRBD1|TRBJ1-6|NA|TRBV6-5
TGTGCCAGCGGGCGGACAGGAGGGATTTCACCCCTCCACTTT
CASGRTGGISPLHF
>NA|TRBJ1-1|few|TRBV5-1
TGCGCCAGCAGCTGGCGGGAAAACACTGAAGCTTTCTTT
CASSWRENTEAFF
>NA|TRBJ1-1|NA|TRBV21-1
TGTGCCAGCAGCAAAGGGTCCAGGGCGTATACTGAAGCTTTCTTT
CASSKGSRAYTEAFF